This T cell receptor beta chain was found in a study of blood T cell repertoires in COVID-19. From germline, CDR1 is MNHEY and CDR2 SVGAGI. Trimming took off 2 bases at V and 6 bases at J, with 8 bases between the two ends. This CDR3 comprises 14 residues. Produced via immunoSEQ multiplex PCR; TCRdb's table is partial and in-frame only. The sample has approximately 240,000 clones; less than 90% are singletons. The sequence was collected from a woman in her fifties or sixties who had recovered from COVID-19. The chain employs TRBV6-5 and TRBJ2-6; D possibly corresponds to TRBD1 (5 bases). Sequenced sample: peripheral blood. In DNA form, the CDR3 reads TGTGCCAGCAGTTACAAGGGGAAGGCCAACGTCCTGACTTTC. Amino acids: CASSYKGKANVLTF.